The clone carrying this TCR beta chain showed up just a few times. What it binds is unknown. The CDR3 spans 15 residues. V lost 6 bases to trimming and J lost 5 bases; unmatched junction nucleotides: 7. As it was prepared, the TCRbeta library received unique molecular identifiers. TCRdb passed the PCR reads through MiXCR, listing each CDR3 protein once. The sample has a few hundred thousand distinct CDR3 sequences; roughly 27% are singletons. This sample is drawn from a study of T-cell reconstitution after alpha-beta-depleted transplantation in children. Overall study findings and caveats: Newly produced T cells mostly accounted for T-cell counts and diversity one year post-transplant.

This receptor was identified in a boy in the first two years of life with Wiskott-Aldrich syndrome, due to receive a stem cell transplant. The sample here was PBMCs, taken before TCRalphabeta/CD19-depleted stem cell transplant. This rearrangement joins TRBV12-3 or TRBV12-4 to TRBJ2-1; 10 bases agree with TRBD1. CDR3: CASRLDRGPHNEQFF. CDR3 DNA sequence: TGTGCCAGCAGGCTCGACAGGGGGCCACACAATGAGCAGTTCTTC.